The clone carrying this TCR beta chain has only one observation. Produced via immunoSEQ multiplex PCR; TCRdb's table is partial and in-frame only. This table holds about 70,000 clones, roughly nine tenths found once. V was clipped by 4 bases and J by 4 bases, with 10 bases between them. The germline CDR1 and CDR2 sequences are SNHLY and FYNNEI. The CDR3 loop spans 13 amino acids. This sample is drawn from a study of T cell changes during pregnancy in multiple sclerosis. The J gene is TRBJ1-2, the V gene TRBV2; TRBD1 is a possible D gene (6 bases). The starting material was peripheral blood, obtained in the third trimester of pregnancy. This TCR was sampled from a female donor with multiple sclerosis, enrolled in a pregnancy study. The CDR3 DNA reads TGTGCCAGCAGTGCCAGGGGCGGCTATGGCTACACCTTC. It specifies CASSARGGYGYTF. Full variable domain (remainder filled in from reference TRBV2 and TRBJ1-2): EPEVTQTPSHQVTQMGQEVILRCVPISNHLYFYWYRQILGQKVEFLVSFYNNEISEKSEIFDDQFSVERPDGSNFTLKIRSTKLEDSAMYFCASSARGGYGYTFGSGTRLTVV.